Listed here are 3 T cell receptor beta chains from one sample, sequenced in a study of blood T cell repertoires in COVID-19. The data were produced by immunoSEQ multiplex PCR, yet TCRdb's version contains in-frame clones alone and is incomplete. This sample has some 130,000 clones; about 83% occur once, and the top ten carry about 9.9%. The sample consisted of peripheral blood. The origin of the receptors is a man in his forties with active or convalescent COVID-19.

J is TRBJ1-1 and V is TRBV3-1 (or the pseudogene TRBV3-2); D may be TRBD1 (5 bases). Trimming stripped 4 bases from V and 6 bases from J, with 6 bases between. The germline V gene has CDR1 LGHDT and CDR2 YNNKEL (reference sequence). This CDR3 spans 11 amino acids. Written as DNA, the CDR3 is TGTGCCAGCAGCCGGGGGGCTGAAGCTTTCTTT. Protein: CASSRGAEAFF.

This chain links TRBV6-1 with TRBJ1-5; TRBD1 matches 8 bases. Germline V gene sequence: CDR1 MNHNS, CDR2 SASEGT. After removal of 4 bases from V and 3 bases from J, the junction contained 8 bases not matched to a gene. CDR3 length: 16 residues. The chain's CDR3 is CASSAKNRGDNQPQHF. The CDR3 DNA follows: TGTGCCAGCAGTGCCAAAAACAGGGGGGACAATCAGCCCCAGCATTTT.

Points on this clone: Sequence at one end of the junction differs from germline and may be a read error. The genes are TRBV6-1 and TRBJ1-3; 7 bases align to TRBD1. Germline V gene lookup returns CDR1 MNHNS and CDR2 SASEGT. The CDR3 is made up of 15 amino acids. CDR3 in amino acids: CASTETDRVGNTIYF. The CDR3 DNA reads as TGTGCCAGCACTGAAACCGACAGGGTCGGAAACACCATATATTTT.